This TCR beta chain emerged from a study of cytomegalovirus exposure and HLA in healthy donors (dated by TCRdb to the late 2010s). In terms of the full investigation: In an earlier analysis of several hundred of the donors, roughly 300 Gb of sequence data and roughly 100 million unique TCR beta sequences from about 190 million T cells were reported. An earlier analysis of approximately 630 of the donors applied high-throughput TCR beta sequencing to assess whether each TCR beta V gene segment acted as functional or pseudogenic. Of the 300 to 500 genotyped donors, over 80% were placed in the genetic ancestry cluster associated with self-reported Caucasian donors. A later genetic analysis used genome-wide SNP genotypes for about three fifths of the roughly 700 donors, treating that subset as a discovery cohort. HLA typing covered class I and class II loci at four-digit resolution. The study used immunosequencing to profile the T cell repertoires of around 600 subjects and linked those repertoires to cytomegalovirus serostatus. To predict cytomegalovirus infection status, the study brought together high-throughput TCR immunosequencing, statistical association of individual TCRs with disease status, and machine learning. Across about 370 genotyped donors of the cohort, an average of about 240,000 unique TCR beta nucleotide sequences per donor were sequenced, and roughly 17% of those sequences were non-productive. Roughly 5 DR-DQ haplotypes were handled as single units for association and clustering because linkage in the cohort was strong. The aim of the study was to test whether cataloging public T cell receptors could identify signatures of past pathogen exposure. Every discovery cohort repertoire had been produced on one sequencing platform. About 330 gigabases of sequencing data and around 88 million unique TCR sequences made up an early release that covered several hundred HLA-typed donors. In the later analysis, no new phenotypic data were used to find candidate immune exposures; instead, reliance was placed on TCR beta sequences and their occurrence across donors. The number of donors typed differed by locus, with about 629-630 for A, B, C, DRB1 and DQB1, roughly 520 for DQA1, about 610 for DPA1, and around 450 for DPB1. Along with the approximately 700-subject first cohort, a separate validation cohort of over a hundred different subjects was used. Donor age, sex, ethnicity and CMV serostatus were collected together with the repertoire data. In a later analysis, previously published TCR beta repertoires from about 640 donors were re-analyzed and high-resolution HLA genotyping was added so that TCR occurrence patterns could be studied.

Library preparation employed the immunoSEQ multiplex PCR assay. A mixture of 60 forward primers for TCR Vbeta segments and 13 reverse primers for TCR Jbeta segments was used in the multiplex PCR. Amplification of the CDR3 region of rearranged TCR beta genes was performed with a multiplex PCR assay on genomic DNA. On the Illumina HiSeq System, the amplified TCR beta libraries were sequenced as 87-base-pair reads. In the original analysis: In a later analysis, about 80 million unique TCR beta chains were counted across the 650 to 750 repertoires, and approximately 9.9 million of these chains were shared by at least two donors. Raw reads were error-corrected and collapsed into unique sequences by a nearest-neighbor algorithm in which closely related sequences were merged to remove PCR and sequencing errors. To assign V, D and J gene segments, CDR3 sequences were aligned to IMGT reference sequences. Each retained sequence needed at least a six-nucleotide match to both a V gene segment and a J gene segment. A rearrangement counted as productive if the CDR3 had no stop codons and remained in frame with V and J, and every other rearrangement counted as non-productive. CDR3 was defined according to IMGT convention as the region running from the second conserved V-encoded cysteine to the conserved J-encoded phenylalanine. In an earlier analysis of around 640 of the donors, sequences lacking an unambiguous match to a single V gene segment were excluded. An earlier analysis of 587 of the donors classified V segments as functional when productive rearrangements were above 56.7% and as segregating when the standard deviation between donors was above 5%. A statistical classification framework was developed to diagnose cytomegalovirus status using the catalog of TCR beta chain sequences. V and J gene assignment, in a later analysis, came from comparing TCR nucleotide sequences with IMGT/GENE-DB human TR gene sequences. A later analysis assigned CDR3 sequences and most-parsimonious VDJ recombination scenarios with the TCRdist pipeline. In a later analysis, each TCR beta chain was defined by its CDR3 amino acid sequence together with its V-gene family, and reads lacking a unique V-gene family were excluded. In a later analysis, around 650 highly shared, low-generation-probability nucleotide sequences were removed to address suspected cross-contamination and a sequencing artifact. In a later analysis, a clonal expansion index for each public chain was calculated from normalized within-repertoire ranks of inferred template counts. In a later analysis, generation probabilities were computed with a VDJ recombination model fitted to out-of-frame rearrangements, and the resulting probabilities were checked against IGoR. A later analysis scored TCR-TCR, TCR-HLA and TCR-CMV co-occurrence with hypergeometric tests, applying a repertoire-size bias correction to TCR pairs. To estimate false discovery rates, a later analysis permuted the HLA or CMV assignments 20 times. In a later analysis, co-occurring TCRs were grouped using DBSCAN, and TCRdist sequence similarity was added for clustering within HLA-allele-positive subsets. For co-occurrence clustering, repertoires with fewer than 30,000 or more than 120,000 public chains were excluded, along with a handful of repertoires with anomalous nucleotide sharing. TCRdb retrieved this table from immuneACCESS and kept in-frame rearrangements only. Not all clones are present; in checked studies, unresolved V genes account for under half, and no reason is known for the remainder. From that table come the V and J calls and clone size; the DNA was used to work out D and trimming. This sample is represented by some 150,000 clones; 78% of them were singletons. The ten largest clonotypes hold around 3% of the sample.

The germline V gene provides CDR1 LGHNA and CDR2 YSLEER. Unmatched junction bases come to 8, with V trimmed by 2 bases and J by 5 bases. The CDR3, from cysteine to phenylalanine, totals 15 residues. Only CDR3 DNA is held: 45 bases, read in frame from base 1. A word on this clone: No antigen is known for it. No base quality information exists; no much larger clone differs at one position.

Broad study findings and their caveats: At a false discovery rate of 0.05, a later analysis linked under 20,000 TCR beta sequences to specific HLA alleles. Only TCR beta chains were sequenced in this cohort, and the absence of alpha or paired-chain data limited detectable features. Immune exposure information for the cohort was limited to CMV serostatus. HLA typing was unavailable for some donors at each locus, so association tests used only the typed subset. A later genetic analysis reported fewer N-insertions in productive TCRs among donors in an Asian-associated ancestry cluster than the approximately 670-donor mean. Because counts were too low, about 18 rarely observed V segments, including chromosome 9 orphons, were left out of the earlier analysis of a few hundred of the donors. A later analysis found that most CMV-associated TCR beta chains appeared HLA-restricted, with HLA associations seemingly driven largely by CMV exposure. Correlated functional status among segregating V segments might reflect linkage disequilibrium, but an unknown experimental factor could not be ruled out. Roughly uniform sequencing depth across donors was assumed in presence/absence analyses, although this assumption may not hold. The authors suggested that the approach could potentially be extended to other disease states and immunological phenotypes. A cluster of highly shared sequence variants was judged likely to represent a technical artifact of the sequencing pipeline. The study gave a list of some 150 TCR beta chains associated with cytomegalovirus. In vitro tests confirmed that three of the cytomegalovirus-associated TCR beta chains recognize cytomegalovirus antigens. Because the 87-base-pair reads could not distinguish some IMGT-functional V segments, including TRBV6-2 and TRBV6-3, those segments were excluded. Across donors, most TCR sequences were observed very rarely, whereas some public TCRs were present in many individuals. In an earlier analysis of fewer than 750 of the donors, most TCR beta V segments were observed in productive rearrangements about 87% or about 30% of the time, broadly matching IMGT annotations. Cytomegalovirus status was reported to be diagnosed by the classifier with high specificity and sensitivity in both the original and validation cohorts. A later analysis found that TCR association rates varied across HLA loci, with DRB1 alleles showing the most associated TCRs and HLA-C alleles the fewest. According to a later analysis, parvovirus B19, influenza, CMV and Epstein-Barr virus appeared linked to several top co-occurrence clusters. In a later analysis, HLA-associated TCR beta chains showed more clonal expansion and lower generation probabilities than non-associated chains that were equally common. A later genetic analysis associated a missense DCLRE1C variant with V-gene and J-gene trimming of TCR beta chains, and an independent cohort replicated the association. A further reported finding was that TCR beta sequences accurately predicted the HLA-A and HLA-B alleles for most subjects in the first cohort. When HLA alleles, especially DR and DQ, strongly co-occurred, attributing TCR associations to individual alleles was difficult.

The cohort consisted of fewer than 700 healthy bone marrow donors. At the time of sampling, every cohort member was nominally healthy, though immune exposures that went unrecorded were likely present. The donor tested CMV seropositive, placing the donor among the approximately 310 seropositive members of the cohort. A peripheral blood sample was provided by each donor, and peripheral blood mononuclear cells were used for TCR beta sequencing. The Qiagen DNeasy Blood Extraction Kit was used to extract genomic DNA from the blood cell samples. Sequenced: PBMCs. The sequence was obtained from a man aged 35 to 55 in good health and CMV-seropositive. This chain is built from TRBV4-3 and TRBJ1-1; 7 bases in the middle match TRBD1. CDR3 sequence: CASSQNTGVGTEAFF. In nucleotide form, the sequence is TGCGCCAGCAGCCAAAACACAGGGGTTGGAACTGAAGCTTTCTTT.